Below, one TCR beta chain is given with its context. V lost 0 bases to trimming and J lost 10 bases, with 13 bases between them. The CDR3 is made up of 15 amino acids. CDR1 LGHNA and CDR2 YSLEER come from the germline V gene. The data belong to a study of shared clonotypes between healthy human individuals. Clones were read by immunoSEQ multiplex PCR, and TCRdb kept only the in-frame ones, dropping some. The sample records 2 million or so clones, just under 95% being singletons. Terminally differentiated effector memory CD45RA+ cells were excluded from the naive CD8 cells, which were CD45RO-negative and positively selected for CCR7.

The TCR sequence derives from a man aged 18 to 30 in good health. The V gene is TRBV4-3, the J gene TRBJ1-6; possible D gene TRBD1, 5 bases. The sequencing sample was made of naive CD8+ T cells sorted from blood. The CDR3 bases are TGCGCCAGCAGCCAAGATCCCAGGGCGAACTCACCCCTCCACTTT. Its protein product is CASSQDPRANSPLHF.